This section outlines one T cell receptor beta chain sequence together with its context. Its cognate antigen is unknown. This record belongs to a study of cytomegalovirus exposure and HLA in healthy donors. Overall study context: Of the donors genotyped, 398 in all, 75% to 85% fell in the Caucasian-associated ancestry cluster. The study's findings and limits: Accurate predictions that matched the HLA-A and HLA-B alleles of most subjects were reportedly made from TCR beta sequences. The sole available immune exposure information was CMV serostatus. The study listed 164 cytomegalovirus-associated TCR beta chains.

CDR3 length: 14 amino acids. Germline lookup yields CDR1 MNHEY and CDR2 SVGAGI. The V and J ends lost 5 bases and 4 bases, in that order; junction bases with no gene match: 6. Primers: 60 Vbeta forward and 13 Jbeta reverse. Here immunoSEQ multiplex PCR was the method, and the copy in TCRdb shows in-frame clones only, minus some. This sample has about 160,000 clones; over 70% occur once, and the top ten carry approximately 6.8%. The gene calls are TRBV6-5 and TRBJ1-2, with TRBD1 identical over 8 bases. This receptor was taken from a woman in her thirties or forties in good health and CMV-seropositive. Sequencing used PBMCs. This chain's CDR3 is CASSPGGDAYGYTF. Here the CDR3 DNA reads TGTGCCAGCAGTCCAGGGGGCGATGCCTATGGCTACACCTTC.